Sequencing of this TCR beta chain was carried out in a study of response to subunit inactivated influenza vaccine. TCRdb re-analysed the RT-PCR reads in MiXCR, keeping a single row per CDR3 protein. The data hold about 610,000 distinct CDR3 sequences, with around 15% observed a single time. Overall study results and limits: Authors suggested each seasonal influenza vaccination recruits few new T cells.

Of note for this clonotype: Its cognate antigen is unknown.

The source of this sequence is a man between 50 and 59 years old who received an inactivated influenza vaccine. Source: PBMCs from blood, taken approximately 12 days after vaccination.

This CDR3 reads CAISEQGLWTEAFF. DNA of the CDR3: TGTGCCATCAGTGAACAGGGGCTGTGGACTGAAGCTTTCTTT. This chain joins TRBV10-3 and TRBJ1-1, with TRBD1 matching over 7 bases. From germline, CDR1 is ENHRY and CDR2 SYGVKD. The CDR3 loop spans 14 amino acids. V trimming: 3 bases; J trimming: 5 bases; junction bases outside the gene matches: 6.